The subject of this entry is one TCR beta chain. The time point: after neoadjuvant nivolumab, at surgical resection. Germline V CDR1 and CDR2: SGHDT, YYEEEE. The CDR3 runs to 15 residues. After removal of 5 bases from V and 3 bases from J, the junction contained 9 bases not matched to a gene. The table came from immunoSEQ multiplex PCR; TCRdb's copy has only in-frame clones and leaves some out. This table has about 1,400 clones, roughly 55% appearing once. The data were obtained in a study of neoadjuvant anti-PD-1 for oral cavity cancer. Material: tumor tissue, obtained after nivolumab (anti-PD-1) treatment. This receptor was taken from a person aged 40-85 years with oral cavity squamous cell carcinoma. The V gene is TRBV5-6, the J gene TRBJ1-1, with 8 nucleotides matching TRBD1. The CDR3 nucleotides read TGTGCCAGCAGGGCCGACAGGGGATCGGACACTGAAGCTTTCTTT. It specifies CASRADRGSDTEAFF.